This TCR beta chain was captured in a study of T cells in Graves' hyperthyroidism and ophthalmopathy. Amplified TCR beta CDR3 regions derived from RNA transcripts. With the HTBI primer set, the TCR CDR3 went through a first round of RT-PCR. From the multiplex PCR reads, TCRdb called clonotypes with MiXCR, one entry per CDR3 protein. The repertoire holds approximately 690,000 distinct CDR3 sequences, about 20% seen once, with 30% to 40% in the top ten. With duration under 3 months, ophthalmopathy was active: Clinical Activity Score at least 3, NOSPECS at least 4. PBMCs were derived from around 10 ml fresh peripheral blood. Germline CDR1 LNHDA, CDR2 SQIVND (reference sequence). CDR3 length: 14 amino acids. The V end was cut by 5 bases, the J end by 0 bases, with 8 bases between.

The sequence came from a man aged 30-40 years with Graves' ophthalmopathy. Sequenced material: blood. The chain carries TRBV19 and TRBJ1-5; D call uncertain. CDR3 nucleotides: TGTGCCAGTAGTGACGAATATAGCAATCAGCCCCAGCATTTT. Its protein is CASSDEYSNQPQHF.